The 8 T cell receptor beta chains listed next were all sequenced from one sample in a study of T cell responses to AZD1222 COVID-19 vaccine. Some clones are missing from TCRdb's copy, which holds only in-frame ones; the method was immunoSEQ multiplex PCR. The top ten hold around 1.6% of the sample, which has some 190,000 clones, just over 90% seen once. The sequencing here drew on peripheral blood, taken 28 days after the second AZD1222 dose. The receptors originated from an adult who received the AZD1222 COVID-19 vaccine.

The chain combines TRBV29-1 with TRBJ1-4; weak D call: TRBD1 (5 bases). Germline values: CDR1 SQVTM, CDR2 ANQGSEA. Trimming left V 4 bases short and J 3 bases short, with 9 bases between. The CDR3 covers 13 residues. CDR3 sequence (DNA): TGCAGCGTTGCGGGGGGAGCTAATGAAAAACTGTTTTTT. Protein: CSVAGGANEKLFF.

This clone was counted a few times. This rearrangement joins TRBV6-5 to TRBJ2-7; no reliable D call. Germline CDR1 MNHEY, CDR2 SVGAGI. V was trimmed by 8 bases and J by 0 bases, leaving 8 bases between them. This CDR3 region has 12 residues. The CDR3: CASSPSSYEQYF. The CDR3 DNA reads as TGTGCCAGCTCCCCGAGCTCCTACGAGCAGTACTTC.

The chain carries TRBV2 and TRBJ1-4, with 8 bases matching TRBD1. V lost 7 bases, J lost 8 bases, and 12 bases stayed unmatched. Per germline, CDR1 SNHLY and CDR2 FYNNEI. The CDR3 has 15 residues. This chain's CDR3 is CASTRDRGRREKLFF. CDR3 nucleotide sequence: TGTGCCAGCACCCGAGACAGGGGTCGGAGGGAAAAACTGTTTTTT.

V and J are TRBV4-1 and TRBJ1-3; 8 bases line up with TRBD1. This CDR3 spans 15 amino acids. Per the germline V gene, CDR1 is MGHRA and CDR2 is YSYEKL. V shed 3 bases, J shed 4 bases, and the junction held 5 bases outside the gene matches. The CDR3 here is CASSQTDREGNTIYF. The CDR3 DNA reads as TGCGCCAGCAGCCAGACGGACAGGGAAGGAAACACCATATATTTT.

This clone showed up just once. The V call is TRBV5-1, the J call TRBJ1-2; D is uncertain. In germline, CDR1 is SGHRS, CDR2 YFSETQ. Trimming stripped 0 bases from V and 4 bases from J, with 16 bases between. CDR3 size: 16 residues. The CDR3, as DNA: TGCGCCAGCAGCTTGGAAGGAGGCTCCAGAGCCTATGGCTACACCTTC. It is translated as CASSLEGGSRAYGYTF.

This clone was detected only once. The rearrangement links TRBV19 to TRBJ1-5; a possible D gene is TRBD1 (5 bases). The germline V gene has CDR1 LNHDA and CDR2 SQIVND (reference sequence). Trimming pared 6 bases from V and 0 bases from J, leaving 12 bases between. This CDR3 is 15 amino acids long. CDR3 in amino acids: CASRKGRYSNQPQHF. CDR3 DNA sequence: TGTGCCAGTAGGAAGGGACGGTATAGCAATCAGCCCCAGCATTTT.

This chain joins TRBV6-5 and TRBJ1-2; D uncertain. Trimming removed 0 bases from V and 1 base from J, with 9 bases in between. CDR1 and CDR2 from the germline V gene are MNHEY and SVGAGI. The CDR3 is made up of 15 amino acids. The CDR3 coding sequence is TGTGCCAGCAGTTACTCGAGCGCAAATAACTATGGCTACACCTTC. This gives the protein CASSYSSANNYGYTF.

The chain couples TRBV5-1 to TRBJ1-2; 7 bases match TRBD1. Germline V gene data show CDR1 as SGHRS and CDR2 as YFSETQ. J was trimmed by 4 bases and V by 2 bases; bases with no gene match: 8. The CDR3 has 15 residues. The CDR3 sequence: CASSFGSGGSYGYTF. The CDR3 coding sequence is TGCGCCAGCAGCTTTGGTTCAGGGGGAAGCTATGGCTACACCTTC. The variable domain in full, completed from reference TRBV5-1 and TRBJ1-2, reads KAGVTQTPRYLIKTRGQQVTLSCSPISGHRSVSWYQQTPGQGLQFLFEYFSETQRNKGNFPGRFSGRQFSNSRSEMNVSTLELGDSALYLCASSFGSGGSYGYTFGSGTRLTVV.